This T cell receptor (beta chain) was sequenced during a study of control samples from healthy donors and cancer patients. Repertoires were generated with immunoSEQ multiplex PCR, while TCRdb's copy carries only in-frame clones and drops some. This sample has around 150,000 clones, with 80% to 90% found just once. The sequence was collected from a man aged 25-45 years in good health. What was sequenced was blood.

The CDR3 region has the DNA TGTGCCAGCAGTGAGGCCCTGGGGGTTTACAATGAGCAGTTCTTC. It translates to CASSEALGVYNEQFF. The chain recombines TRBV2 with TRBJ2-1; the D call may be TRBD1 or TRBD2 (5 bases each). Trimming shortened V by 3 bases and J by 4 bases, and 13 bases separated the two germline ends. The length of the CDR3 is 15 residues. Germline V gene data show CDR1 as SNHLY and CDR2 as FYNNEI.